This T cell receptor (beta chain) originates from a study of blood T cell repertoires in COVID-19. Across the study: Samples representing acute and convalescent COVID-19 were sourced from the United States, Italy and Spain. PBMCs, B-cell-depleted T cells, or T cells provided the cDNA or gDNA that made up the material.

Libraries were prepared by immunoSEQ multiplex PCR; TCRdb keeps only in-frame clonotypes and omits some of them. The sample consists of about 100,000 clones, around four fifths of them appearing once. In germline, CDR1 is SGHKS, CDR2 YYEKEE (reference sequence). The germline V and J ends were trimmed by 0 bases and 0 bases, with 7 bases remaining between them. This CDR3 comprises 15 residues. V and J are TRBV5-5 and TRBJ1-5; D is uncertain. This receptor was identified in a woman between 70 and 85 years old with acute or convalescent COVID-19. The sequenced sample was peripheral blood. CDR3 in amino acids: CASSLVGDSNQPQHF. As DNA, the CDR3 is TGTGCCAGCAGCTTGGTCGGTGATAGCAATCAGCCCCAGCATTTT.